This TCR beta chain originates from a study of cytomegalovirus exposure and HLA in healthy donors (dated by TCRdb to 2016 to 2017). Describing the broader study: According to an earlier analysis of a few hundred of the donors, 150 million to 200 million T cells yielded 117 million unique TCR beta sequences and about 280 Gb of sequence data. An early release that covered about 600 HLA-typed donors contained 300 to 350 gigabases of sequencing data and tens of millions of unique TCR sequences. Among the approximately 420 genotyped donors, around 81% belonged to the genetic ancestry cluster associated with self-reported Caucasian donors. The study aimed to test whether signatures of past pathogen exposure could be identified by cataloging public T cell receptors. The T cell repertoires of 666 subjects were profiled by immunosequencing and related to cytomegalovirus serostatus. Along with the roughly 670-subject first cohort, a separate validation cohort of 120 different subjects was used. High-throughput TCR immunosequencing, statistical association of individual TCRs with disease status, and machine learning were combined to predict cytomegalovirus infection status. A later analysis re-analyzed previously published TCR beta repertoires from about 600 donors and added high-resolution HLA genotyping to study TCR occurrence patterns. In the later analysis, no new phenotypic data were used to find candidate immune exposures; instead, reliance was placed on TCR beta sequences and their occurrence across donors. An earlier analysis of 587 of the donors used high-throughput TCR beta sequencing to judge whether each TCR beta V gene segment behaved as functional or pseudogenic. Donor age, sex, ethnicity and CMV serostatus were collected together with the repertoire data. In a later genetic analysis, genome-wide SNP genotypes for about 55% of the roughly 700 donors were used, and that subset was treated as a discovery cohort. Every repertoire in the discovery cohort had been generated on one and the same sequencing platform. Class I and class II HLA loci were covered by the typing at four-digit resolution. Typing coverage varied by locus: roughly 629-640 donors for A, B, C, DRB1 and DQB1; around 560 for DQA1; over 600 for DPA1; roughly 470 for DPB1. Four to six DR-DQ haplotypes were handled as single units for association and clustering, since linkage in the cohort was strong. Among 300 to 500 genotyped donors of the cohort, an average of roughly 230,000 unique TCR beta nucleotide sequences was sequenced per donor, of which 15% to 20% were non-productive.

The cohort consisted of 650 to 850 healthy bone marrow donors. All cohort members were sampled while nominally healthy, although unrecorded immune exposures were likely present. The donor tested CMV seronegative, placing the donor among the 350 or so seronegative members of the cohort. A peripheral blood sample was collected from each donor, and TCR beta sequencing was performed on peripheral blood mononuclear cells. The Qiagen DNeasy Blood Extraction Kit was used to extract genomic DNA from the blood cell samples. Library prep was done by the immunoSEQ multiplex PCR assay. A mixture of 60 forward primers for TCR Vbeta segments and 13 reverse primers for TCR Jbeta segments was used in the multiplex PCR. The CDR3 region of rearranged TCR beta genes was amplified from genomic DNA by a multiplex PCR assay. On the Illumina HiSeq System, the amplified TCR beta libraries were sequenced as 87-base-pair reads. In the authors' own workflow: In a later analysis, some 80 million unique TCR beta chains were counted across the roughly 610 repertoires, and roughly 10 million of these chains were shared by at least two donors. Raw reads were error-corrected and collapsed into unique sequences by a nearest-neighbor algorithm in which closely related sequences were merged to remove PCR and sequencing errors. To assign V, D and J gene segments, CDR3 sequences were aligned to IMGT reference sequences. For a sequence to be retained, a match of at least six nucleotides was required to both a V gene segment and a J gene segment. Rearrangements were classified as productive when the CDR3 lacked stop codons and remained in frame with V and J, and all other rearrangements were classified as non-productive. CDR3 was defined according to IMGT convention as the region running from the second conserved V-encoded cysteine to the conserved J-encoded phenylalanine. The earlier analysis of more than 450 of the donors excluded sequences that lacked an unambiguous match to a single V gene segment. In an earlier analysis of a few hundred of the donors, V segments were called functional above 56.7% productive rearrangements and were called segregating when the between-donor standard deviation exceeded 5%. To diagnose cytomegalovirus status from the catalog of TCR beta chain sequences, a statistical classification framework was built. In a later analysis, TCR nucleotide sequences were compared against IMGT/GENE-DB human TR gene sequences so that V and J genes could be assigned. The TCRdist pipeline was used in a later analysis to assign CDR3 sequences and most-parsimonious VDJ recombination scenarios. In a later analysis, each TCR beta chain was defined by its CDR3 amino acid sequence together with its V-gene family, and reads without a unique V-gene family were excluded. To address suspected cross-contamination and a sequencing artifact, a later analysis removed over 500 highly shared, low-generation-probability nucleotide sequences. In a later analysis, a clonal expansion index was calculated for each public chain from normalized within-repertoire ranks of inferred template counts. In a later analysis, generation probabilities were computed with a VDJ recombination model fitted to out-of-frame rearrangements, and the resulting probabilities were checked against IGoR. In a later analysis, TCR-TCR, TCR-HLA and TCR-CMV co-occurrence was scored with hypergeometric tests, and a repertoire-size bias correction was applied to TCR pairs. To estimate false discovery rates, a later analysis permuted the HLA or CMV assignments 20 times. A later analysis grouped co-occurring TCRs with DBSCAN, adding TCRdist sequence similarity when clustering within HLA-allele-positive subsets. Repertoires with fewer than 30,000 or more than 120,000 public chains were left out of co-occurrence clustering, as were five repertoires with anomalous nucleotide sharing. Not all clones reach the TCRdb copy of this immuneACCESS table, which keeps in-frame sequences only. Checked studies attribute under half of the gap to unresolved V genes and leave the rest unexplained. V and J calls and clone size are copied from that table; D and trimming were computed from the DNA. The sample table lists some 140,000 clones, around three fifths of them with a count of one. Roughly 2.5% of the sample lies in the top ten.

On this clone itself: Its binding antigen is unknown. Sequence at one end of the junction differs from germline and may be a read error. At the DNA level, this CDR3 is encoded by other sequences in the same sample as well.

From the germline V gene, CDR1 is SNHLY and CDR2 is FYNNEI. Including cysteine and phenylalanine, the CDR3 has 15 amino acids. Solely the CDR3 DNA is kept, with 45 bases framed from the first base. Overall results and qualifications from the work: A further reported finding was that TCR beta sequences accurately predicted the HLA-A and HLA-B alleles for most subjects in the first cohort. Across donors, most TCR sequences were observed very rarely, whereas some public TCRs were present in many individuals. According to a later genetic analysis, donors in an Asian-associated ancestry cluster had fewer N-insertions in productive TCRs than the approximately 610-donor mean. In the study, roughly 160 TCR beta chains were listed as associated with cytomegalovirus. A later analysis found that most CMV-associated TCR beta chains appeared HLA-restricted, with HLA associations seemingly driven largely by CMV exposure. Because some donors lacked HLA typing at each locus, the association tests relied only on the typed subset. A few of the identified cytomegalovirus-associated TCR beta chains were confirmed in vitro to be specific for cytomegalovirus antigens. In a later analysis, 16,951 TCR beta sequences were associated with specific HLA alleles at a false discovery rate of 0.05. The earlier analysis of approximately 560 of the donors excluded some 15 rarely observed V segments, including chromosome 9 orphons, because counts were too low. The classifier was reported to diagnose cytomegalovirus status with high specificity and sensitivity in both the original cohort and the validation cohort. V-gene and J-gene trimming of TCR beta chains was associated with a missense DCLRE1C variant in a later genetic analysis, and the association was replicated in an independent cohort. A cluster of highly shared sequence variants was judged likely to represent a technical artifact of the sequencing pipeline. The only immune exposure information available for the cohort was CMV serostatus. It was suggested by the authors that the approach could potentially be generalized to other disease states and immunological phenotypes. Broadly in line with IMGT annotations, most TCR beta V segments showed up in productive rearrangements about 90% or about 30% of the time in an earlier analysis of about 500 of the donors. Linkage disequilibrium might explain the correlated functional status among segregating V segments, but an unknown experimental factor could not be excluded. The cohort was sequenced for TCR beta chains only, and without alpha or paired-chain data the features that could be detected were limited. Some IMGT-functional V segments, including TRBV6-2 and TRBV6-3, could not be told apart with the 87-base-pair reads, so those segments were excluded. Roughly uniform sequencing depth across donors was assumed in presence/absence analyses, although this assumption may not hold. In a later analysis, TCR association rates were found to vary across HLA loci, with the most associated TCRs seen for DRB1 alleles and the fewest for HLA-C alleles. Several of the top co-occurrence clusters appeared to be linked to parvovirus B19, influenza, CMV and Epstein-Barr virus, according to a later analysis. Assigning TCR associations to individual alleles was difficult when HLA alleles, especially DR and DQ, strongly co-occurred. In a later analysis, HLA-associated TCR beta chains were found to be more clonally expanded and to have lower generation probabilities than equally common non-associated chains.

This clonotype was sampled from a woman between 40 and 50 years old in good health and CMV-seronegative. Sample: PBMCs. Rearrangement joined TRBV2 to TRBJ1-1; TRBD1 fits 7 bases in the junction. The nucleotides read TGTGCCAGCAGTGGCAGGGGGGCAATGAACACTGAAGCTTTCTTC. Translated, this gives CASSGRGAMNTEAFF.